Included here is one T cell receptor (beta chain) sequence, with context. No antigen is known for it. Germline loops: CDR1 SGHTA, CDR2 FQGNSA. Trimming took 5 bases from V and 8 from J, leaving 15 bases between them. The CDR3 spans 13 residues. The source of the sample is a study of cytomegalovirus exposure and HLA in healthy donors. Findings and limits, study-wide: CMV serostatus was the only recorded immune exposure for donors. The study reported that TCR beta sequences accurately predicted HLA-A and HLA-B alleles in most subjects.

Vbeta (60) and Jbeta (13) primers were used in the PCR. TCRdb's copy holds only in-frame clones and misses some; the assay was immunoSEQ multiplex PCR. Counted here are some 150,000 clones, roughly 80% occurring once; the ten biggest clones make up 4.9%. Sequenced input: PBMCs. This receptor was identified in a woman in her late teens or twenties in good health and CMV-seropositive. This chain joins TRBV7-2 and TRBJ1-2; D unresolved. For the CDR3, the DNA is TGTGCCAGCAGCCCAGGCCCGGAACGGGGCTACACCTTC. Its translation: CASSPGPERGYTF.